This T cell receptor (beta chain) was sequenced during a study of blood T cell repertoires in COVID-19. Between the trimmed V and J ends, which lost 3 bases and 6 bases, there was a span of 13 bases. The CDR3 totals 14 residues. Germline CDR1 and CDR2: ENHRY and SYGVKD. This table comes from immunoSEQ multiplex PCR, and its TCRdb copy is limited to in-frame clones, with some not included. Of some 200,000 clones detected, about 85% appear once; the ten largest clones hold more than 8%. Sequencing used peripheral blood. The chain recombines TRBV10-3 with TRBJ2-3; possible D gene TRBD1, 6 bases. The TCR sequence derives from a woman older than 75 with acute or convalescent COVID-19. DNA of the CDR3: TGTGCCATCAGTGAATTACAGGGCGTGGATACGCAGTATTTT. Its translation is CAISELQGVDTQYF.